The 14 T cell receptor beta chains below all came from one sample that was sequenced in a study of cytomegalovirus exposure and HLA in healthy donors. The PCR had 60 Vbeta and 13 Jbeta primers. Sequenced by immunoSEQ multiplex PCR; TCRdb stores in-frame clones only, minus some. The table shows 100,000 to 150,000 clones, with approximately 78% occurring only once. The source material was PBMCs. These receptors came from a man in his thirties or forties in good health and CMV-seropositive.

The gene calls are TRBV11-2 and TRBJ2-1; 9 bases are a match to TRBD2. V lost 5 bases to trimming and J lost 9 bases; unmatched junction nucleotides: 11. The CDR3 length is 15 residues. Per the germline V gene, CDR1 is SGHAT and CDR2 is FQNNGV. The CDR3: CASSHGLANAPEQFF. The CDR3, as DNA: TGTGCCAGCAGCCACGGACTAGCGAACGCGCCTGAGCAGTTCTTC.

The chain combines TRBV4-2 with TRBJ2-1; 7 nucleotides agree with TRBD2. Germline CDR1 reads LGHNA; CDR2 reads YNFKEQ. This CDR3 is built from 18 residues. J was trimmed by 0 bases and V by 0 bases; bases with no gene match: 8. The DNA for the CDR3 is TGTGCCAGCAGCCAAGACTACTCGGCGGGAGCCTCCTACAATGAGCAGTTCTTC. Its protein product is CASSQDYSAGASYNEQFF.

This clone has only a few counts. This chain uses TRBV4-1 with TRBJ2-1; 13 bases are a match to TRBD2. V lost 0 bases to trimming and J lost 8 bases; unmatched junction nucleotides: 10. The length of the CDR3 is 18 residues. The V gene's germline CDR1 is MGHRA and CDR2 YSYEKL. The CDR3 DNA is TGCGCCAGCAGCCAAGACTTCGAACTAGCGGGAGGGCGCCATGAGCAGTTCTTC. Translating gives CASSQDFELAGGRHEQFF.

The chain uses TRBV6-5 and TRBJ1-1; TRBD1 matches 10 bases. CDR1 MNHEY and CDR2 SVGAGI come from the germline V gene. After removal of 5 bases from V and 4 bases from J, the junction contained 7 bases not matched to a gene. This CDR3 region has 15 residues. The CDR3 bases are TGTGCCAGCAGTACCCGGGGACAGGGGACCACTGAAGCTTTCTTT. Translation: CASSTRGQGTTEAFF.

This rearrangement joins TRBV19 to TRBJ2-7, with 7 positions matching TRBD1. The CDR3 runs 16 residues. J lost 2 bases, V lost 4 bases, and 11 bases had no gene match. CDR1 is LNHDA and CDR2 is SQIVND in the germline V gene (reference sequence). CDR3 amino acids: CASSNEGAEVAYEQYF. The CDR3 DNA is TGTGCCAGTAGTAACGAGGGGGCGGAGGTCGCCTACGAGCAGTACTTC.

This clone was recorded only once. The chain has TRBV5-4 and TRBJ2-3; 10 bases align to TRBD2. Trimming cost V 4 bases and J 4 bases; bases outside gene matches: 6. This CDR3 contains 15 residues. Per germline, CDR1 SGHNT and CDR2 YYREEE (reference sequence). The CDR3 reads CASSTRTSGSDTQYF. CDR3 nucleotide sequence: TGTGCCAGCAGCACCCGGACTAGCGGATCAGATACGCAGTATTTT.

This chain uses TRBV4-3 with TRBJ2-2; no firm D call. From germline, CDR1 is LGHNA and CDR2 YSLEER. The CDR3 has 13 amino acids. V was cut by 4 bases and J by 7 bases, with 10 bases left in between. CDR3 loop: CASSPLRGGELFF. CDR3 sequence (DNA): TGCGCCAGCAGCCCCCTCCGAGGCGGGGAGCTGTTTTTT.

This rearrangement joins TRBV4-3 to TRBJ1-4, with 9 bases matching TRBD1. This CDR3 is built from 16 residues. CDR1 and CDR2 (germline): LGHNA, YSLEER. The trim removed 0 bases at V and 7 bases at J, leaving 6 bases unmatched. CDR3 nucleotides: TGCGCCAGCAGCCAAGATCTTGGGACAGGGTCTGAAAAACTGTTTTTT. It encodes CASSQDLGTGSEKLFF.

Remarks on this clone: Other DNA sequences in this sample translate to the same CDR3. J is TRBJ2-1 and V is TRBV5-1; D is unresolved. The CDR3 is made up of 16 amino acids. From germline, CDR1 is SGHRS and CDR2 YFSETQ. Between the trimmed V and J ends, which lost 2 bases and 0 bases, there was a span of 12 bases. CDR3 sequence (DNA): TGCGCCAGCAGCTTAGATCGGGTAGGCTCCTACAATGAGCAGTTCTTC. The encoded protein is CASSLDRVGSYNEQFF.

This clone was recorded once. The chain employs TRBV5-1 and TRBJ2-7, with a tentative D call TRBD2 (6 bases). CDR1 is SGHRS and CDR2 is YFSETQ in the germline V gene. This CDR3 region has 12 residues. V was shortened by 4 bases and J by 5 bases, with 10 bases between the two germline ends. CDR3 protein: CASSVTSNEQYF. Written as DNA, the CDR3 is TGCGCCAGCAGCGTGACTAGTAACGAGCAGTACTTC.

The chain combines TRBV5-1 with TRBJ2-3; D is perhaps TRBD2 (5 bases). V lost 4 bases, J lost 6 bases, and 15 bases lay in between. CDR3 length: 14 amino acids. Germline V lookup: CDR1 SGHRS, CDR2 YFSETQ. In nucleotides, the CDR3 is TGCGCCAGCAGCCCCCCGGGGTCGGGGGATACGCAGTATTTT. It translates to CASSPPGSGDTQYF.

The V call is TRBV27, the J call TRBJ2-1; 10 nucleotides agree with TRBD2. CDR1 is MNHEY, CDR2 SMNVEV, per germline (reference sequence). V lost 5 bases to trimming and J lost 1 base; unmatched junction nucleotides: 14. The CDR3 is made up of 19 amino acids. The CDR3 sequence is CASSPRTSGLGWSYNEQFF. CDR3 DNA: TGTGCCAGCAGTCCGAGGACTAGCGGCCTAGGGTGGTCCTACAATGAGCAGTTCTTC.

V and J are TRBV7-2 and TRBJ2-5; the D gene is possibly TRBD1 (5 bases). CDR1 is SGHTA and CDR2 is FQGNSA in the germline V gene. V lost 5 bases, J lost 1 base, and 11 bases lay in between. The CDR3 is 14 amino acids. The CDR3 sequence is CASSPTTVQETQYF. The CDR3 nucleotides are TGTGCCAGCAGCCCCACGACAGTCCAAGAGACCCAGTACTTC. The full variable domain, its missing parts supplied by reference TRBV7-2 and TRBJ2-5, is GAGVSQSPSNKVTEKGKDVELRCDPISGHTALYWYRQSLGQGLEFLIYFQGNSAPDKSGLPSDRFSAERTGGSVSTLTIQRTQQEDSAVYLCASSPTTVQETQYFGPGTRLLVL.

The chain links TRBV4-2 to TRBJ2-5, with 10 bases identical to TRBD1. V dropped 1 base and J dropped 4; count of bases not matched to a gene: 0. This CDR3 spans 14 amino acids. Germline CDR1 is LGHNA and CDR2 is YNFKEQ. CDR3 coding DNA: TGTGCCAGCAGCCAAGGACAGGGGGCAGAGACCCAGTACTTC. It translates to CASSQGQGAETQYF.